A single sample gave rise to the 22 T cell receptor beta chains below, sequenced in a study of T cells in Graves' hyperthyroidism and ophthalmopathy. RNA transcripts gave rise to amplified TCR beta CDR3 regions. The HTBI primer set served for first-round RT-PCR of the TCR CDR3. TCRdb analysed the multiplex PCR reads with MiXCR anew, one entry per CDR3 protein. The sample consists of 250,000 to 300,000 distinct CDR3 sequences, 10% to 15% of them appearing once. The specimen was blood. The receptors here all came from a woman in her thirties with Graves' hyperthyroidism that later progressed to Graves' ophthalmopathy.

This clonotype was seen only a few times. This chain connects TRBV9 to TRBJ2-1; D possibly corresponds to TRBD1 (6 bases). Trimming took off 0 bases at V and 8 bases at J, with 12 bases between the two ends. Germline lookup yields CDR1 SGDLS and CDR2 YYNGEE. The CDR3 has 14 amino acids. The CDR3 sequence is CASSVGRGSDEQFF. CDR3 sequence (DNA): TGTGCCAGCAGCGTAGGCAGGGGAAGCGATGAGCAGTTCTTC.

This clonotype was seen ten or more times. J is TRBJ2-5 and V is TRBV6-2 or TRBV6-3, with a weak D call TRBD2 (6 bases). V gave up 3 bases and J gave up 4 bases, with 15 bases separating them. Looked up from germline, CDR1 is MNHEY and CDR2 is SVGEGT. The CDR3 has 15 amino acids. The CDR3 DNA reads as TGTGCCAGCAGTTATCTTGCGGAGGGAGGAGAGACCCAGTACTTC. This codes for CASSYLAEGGETQYF.

This clonotype was picked up many times. The rearrangement joins TRBV27 to TRBJ2-2; either TRBD1 or TRBD2 may fit D (5 bases each). The CDR3 length is 14 residues. With 6 bases removed from V and 6 bases from J, the gap between germline ends came to 14 bases. Germline lookup yields CDR1 MNHEY and CDR2 SMNVEV (reference sequence). The CDR3 nucleotides read TGTGCCAGCAGACCCGGGACGCACCCCGGGGAGCTGTTTTTT. This translates into CASRPGTHPGELFF.

This clonotype was counted at least ten times. The chain carries TRBV5-8 and TRBJ1-3; D may be TRBD1 (5 bases). With 4 bases removed from V and 1 base from J, the gap between germline ends came to 18 bases. This CDR3 has 17 amino acids. Germline V gene sequence: CDR1 SGHTS, CDR2 YDEGEE. The CDR3 DNA reads TGTGCCAGCAGCGCCGGGACGGACTCATTTTCTGGAAACACCATATATTTT. The encoded protein is CASSAGTDSFSGNTIYF.

There are many counts of this clonotype. This chain joins TRBV7-6 and TRBJ2-7, with D maybe TRBD1 (6 bases). The germline CDR1 and CDR2 sequences are SGHVS and FNYEAQ. V lost 0 bases to trimming and J lost 6 bases, with 12 bases between them. This CDR3 region has 14 residues. The CDR3 DNA reads as TGTGCCAGCAGCTTAGCGCTCACAGGGCCCGAGCAGTACTTC. It encodes CASSLALTGPEQYF.

Here the CDR3 DNA reads TGCGCCAGCAGCCAAGGAGGACTAGCGGGACAAAACATTCAGTACTTC. It specifies CASSQGGLAGQNIQYF. J is TRBJ2-4 and V is TRBV4-1, with 12 bases identical to TRBD2. The V and J ends lost 1 base and 5 bases, in that order; junction bases with no gene match: 3. The CDR3 is 16 amino acids. From germline, CDR1 is MGHRA and CDR2 YSYEKL.

This clonotype has at least ten counts. The chain has TRBV11-3 and TRBJ1-1; 7 nucleotides align to TRBD1. V lost 5 bases to trimming and J lost 1 base; unmatched junction nucleotides: 10. The CDR3 extends over 16 amino acids. Germline CDR1 is SGHNT and CDR2 is YENEEA. This CDR3 is CASSAGTALGNTEAFF. The CDR3, as DNA: TGTGCCAGCAGCGCAGGGACAGCCCTTGGGAACACTGAAGCTTTCTTT. Supplemented by reference TRBV11-3 and TRBJ1-1, the full variable domain reads EAGVVQSPRYKIIEKKQPVAFWCNPISGHNTLYWYLQNLGQGPELLIRYENEEAVDDSQLPKDRFSAERLKGVDSTLKIQPAELGDSAVYLCASSAGTALGNTEAFFGQGTRLTVV.

This clonotype was picked up many times. CDR3 loop: CASSAPLQTNEQFF. CDR3 DNA sequence: TGTGCCAGCAGCGCGCCTTTACAAACCAATGAGCAGTTCTTC. The chain recombines TRBV9 with TRBJ2-1, with D uncertain. The CDR3 totals 14 residues. Germline CDR1 reads SGDLS; CDR2 reads YYNGEE. Trimming took 3 bases from V and 6 from J, leaving 13 bases between them.

This clonotype was observed at least ten times. The chain uses TRBV6-2 or TRBV6-3 and TRBJ2-5; 9 nucleotides agree with TRBD2. V trimming: 3 bases; J trimming: 4 bases; junction bases outside the gene matches: 6. The CDR3 totals 15 residues. CDR1 and CDR2 (germline): MNHEY, SVGEGT. The CDR3 DNA follows: TGTGCCAGCAGTTATTTAGCGGGAGAAGGAGAGACCCAGTACTTC. The encoded protein is CASSYLAGEGETQYF.

This clonotype was picked up many times. V and J are TRBV6-5 and TRBJ2-1; 9 bases agree with TRBD2. CDR1 and CDR2 from the germline V gene are MNHEY and SVGAGI. J lost 6 bases, V lost 0 bases, and 6 bases had no gene match. The CDR3 has 16 residues. CDR3 sequence (DNA): TGTGCCAGCAGTTACTCGTTTGCGGGGGGGGTCAATGAGCAGTTCTTC. This codes for CASSYSFAGGVNEQFF.

This clonotype was seen only a few times. Written as DNA, the CDR3 is TGTGCCTGGAGCTTCCTAGCGGGAGAGTGGGAGACCCAGTACTTC. Translating gives CAWSFLAGEWETQYF. V is TRBV30 and J is TRBJ2-5, with 10 nucleotides matching TRBD2. Per the germline V gene, CDR1 is GTSNPN and CDR2 is SVGIG (reference sequence). The ends lost 3 bases at V and 5 bases at J; junction bases unmatched: 9. The CDR3 sequence is 15 residues long.

This clonotype was picked up many times. V and J are TRBV6-5 and TRBJ1-1; 7 bases match TRBD1. From germline, CDR1 is MNHEY and CDR2 SVGAGI. The CDR3 spans 16 residues. The ends lost 2 bases at V and 1 base at J; junction bases unmatched: 7. DNA for the CDR3: TGTGCCAGCAGTTACGACAGGGATAGGGAGAACACTGAAGCTTTCTTT. Translation: CASSYDRDRENTEAFF.

This clonotype was counted only a few times. The CDR3 end shows no conserved phenylalanine or tryptophan, and so a read error is likely. The chain employs TRBV5-1 and TRBJ1-2; D remains ambiguous. V lost 6 bases and J lost 7, with 10 bases in between. From germline, CDR1 is SGHRS and CDR2 YFSETQ. There are 11 residues in the CDR3. The CDR3 loop is CASTHDGGYTL. CDR3 DNA: TGCGCCAGCACTCACGACGGTGGCTACACCCTC.

CDR3 loop: CASSLTGYEQFF. The CDR3 DNA sequence: TGTGCCAGCAGCCTGACAGGGTATGAGCAGTTCTTC. This rearrangement joins TRBV7-8 to TRBJ2-1; 7 bases map to TRBD1. Looked up from germline, CDR1 is SGHVS and CDR2 is FQNEAQ. The J segment lost 8 bases and the V segment lost 5 bases, leaving 3 bases of the junction unmatched. The CDR3 extends over 12 amino acids.

As regards this clonotype: An end of the junction differs from the germline gene, which may be a read error. This rearrangement joins TRBV20-1 to TRBJ2-2, with D tentatively TRBD1 or TRBD2 (5 bases each). This CDR3 contains 14 residues. Germline CDR1 and CDR2: DFQATT and SNEGSKA (reference sequence). The CDR3 spells CSARKGPATGELVF. CDR3 nucleotides: TGCAGTGCTAGAAAGGGGCCGGCCACCGGGGAGCTGGTTTTT.

There are many counts of this clonotype. The chain couples TRBV29-1 to TRBJ1-2; D might be TRBD1 (5 bases). V was shortened by 2 bases and J by 7 bases, with 20 bases between the two germline ends. CDR1 SQVTM and CDR2 ANQGSEA come from the germline V gene. CDR3 size: 15 residues. The CDR3 DNA reads as TGCAGCGTTGAATTTAGGGGTCGTTCGGGCGGTGGCTACACCTTC. Amino acids: CSVEFRGRSGGGYTF.

This clonotype was seen ten or more times. V usage is TRBV6-1 and J usage is TRBJ1-1, with TRBD1 matching 8 bases. From germline, CDR1 is MNHNS and CDR2 SASEGT. V lost 6 bases and J lost 8; bases outside the gene matches: 14. This CDR3 has 15 amino acids. CDR3 residues: CASRSSQGAKIEAFF. CDR3 sequence (DNA): TGTGCCAGCAGAAGTTCCCAGGGGGCGAAGATAGAAGCTTTCTTT.

This clonotype was recorded many times. The CDR3 bases are TGTGCCAGCAGCTTCGGACAGCCCCTGTACACTGAAGCTTTCTTT. Protein sequence: CASSFGQPLYTEAFF. The chain links TRBV7-2 to TRBJ1-1, with D maybe TRBD1 (6 bases). The germline V and J ends were trimmed by 3 bases and 3 bases, with 14 bases remaining between them. The CDR3 has 15 amino acids. Germline CDR1 and CDR2: SGHTA and FQGNSA.

Remarks on this clonotype: Possible read error: a much larger clone is one base away. This chain links TRBV6-1 with TRBJ2-6; the D gene is possibly TRBD1 (5 bases). The ends were cut back, 6 bases at V and 1 base at J, with 16 bases in the middle. This CDR3 comprises 17 residues. Germline values: CDR1 MNHNS, CDR2 SASEGT. The CDR3 loop reads CASRETERRSGANVLTF. The CDR3 nucleotides read TGTGCCAGCAGGGAGACAGAGAGGCGATCTGGGGCCAACGTCCTGACTTTC.

This clonotype was counted at least ten times. This sequence joins TRBV6-2 or TRBV6-3 and TRBJ2-1; D is possibly TRBD2 (8 bases). V lost 7 bases, J lost 10 bases, and 32 bases lay in between. The CDR3 runs 18 residues. Germline loops: CDR1 MNHEY, CDR2 SVGEGT. This chain's CDR3 is CASTLGDRVAGSGGEQFF. The CDR3 nucleotides read TGTGCCAGCACCCTTGGAGACAGGGTAGCGGGATCGGGGGGAGAGCAGTTCTTC.

This clonotype was detected many times. J is TRBJ2-7 and V is TRBV12-3 or TRBV12-4; D may match TRBD1 or TRBD2 (5 bases each). The CDR3 covers 15 residues. The V end was cut by 6 bases, the J end by 0 bases, with 15 bases between. CDR3 DNA sequence: TGTGCCAGCAGCGAGGGGACCTACAACTCCTACGAGCAGTACTTC. Encoded protein: CASSEGTYNSYEQYF.

This clonotype showed up many times. V is TRBV15 and J is TRBJ2-1, with 8 bases that match TRBD2. The CDR3 sequence is 14 residues long. Germline V gene lookup returns CDR1 LNHNV and CDR2 YYDKDF (reference sequence). V was pared by 0 bases and J by 7 bases, with 2 bases of the junction left unmatched. The CDR3, as DNA: TGTGCCACCAGCAGAGATCGGGAGGGGAATGAGCAGTTCTTC. Translating gives CATSRDREGNEQFF.